One sample yielded the 5 T cell receptor beta chains listed below, sequenced in a study of T cells in Graves' hyperthyroidism and ophthalmopathy. Amplified TCR beta CDR3 regions derived from RNA transcripts. Primed by the HTBI set, a first-round RT-PCR was run on the TCR CDR3. TCRdb itself ran the multiplex PCR reads through MiXCR, one entry per CDR3 protein. The repertoire holds 500,000 to 750,000 distinct CDR3 sequences, with around 14% as singletons. Sequencing input: blood. These receptors were obtained from a young woman with Graves' ophthalmopathy.

The table lists this clonotype with many counts. The chain has TRBV7-9 and TRBJ1-1, with a weak D call TRBD1 (6 bases). The CDR3 runs to 14 residues. Germline CDR1 reads SEHNR; CDR2 reads FQNEAQ (reference sequence). V dropped 5 bases and J dropped 9 bases, with 19 bases sitting between them. DNA of the CDR3: TGTGCCAGCAGCCACCATAACGAGGACAGAAAAGCTTTCTTT. Amino acids: CASSHHNEDRKAFF. The variable domain in full, with the rest retrieved from reference TRBV7-9 and TRBJ1-1, is DTGVSQNPRHKITKRGQNVTFRCDPISEHNRLYWYRQTLGQGPEFLTYFQNEAQLEKSRLLSDRFSAERPKGSFSTLEIQRTEQGDSAMYLCASSHHNEDRKAFFGQGTRLTVV.

This clonotype was seen many times. V is TRBV20-1 and J is TRBJ2-3, with D perhaps matching TRBD2 (5 bases). Germline CDR1 and CDR2: DFQATT and SNEGSKA (reference sequence). The V and J ends lost 5 bases and 1 base respectively, with 13 bases between them. The length of the CDR3 is 14 residues. The CDR3 region has the DNA TGCAGTGCTTCTGGACTCCCCGGCACAGATACGCAGTATTTT. Amino acid sequence: CSASGLPGTDTQYF.

This clonotype has at least ten counts. The DNA for the CDR3 is TGTGCCAGTACTAAGACTAGCGGGAATGAGCAGTTCTTC. It is translated as CASTKTSGNEQFF. The V gene is TRBV19, the J gene TRBJ2-1; 10 bases map to TRBD2. After removal of 7 bases from V and 7 bases from J, the junction contained 4 bases not matched to a gene. The CDR3 is 13 residues long. CDR1 LNHDA and CDR2 SQIVND come from the germline V gene (reference sequence).

With regard to this clonotype: A much bigger clone sits one base away, suggesting this may be a read error. The chain is built from TRBV12-5 and TRBJ1-6, with D uncertain. The V gene's germline CDR1 is LGHNT and CDR2 FRNRAP. This CDR3 comprises 12 residues. The CDR3 region has the DNA TGTGCTAGTGGTTCGTGGGGTTCACCCTTCCACTTT. It yields the protein CASGSWGSPFHF.

This clonotype came up many times. The chain is built from TRBV7-2 and TRBJ2-4; 7 bases are a match to TRBD1. J lost 8 bases, V lost 2 bases, and 9 bases had no gene match. The CDR3 length is 15 residues. Per germline, CDR1 SGHTA and CDR2 FQGNSA. The CDR3 protein is CASSLQSGGGDIQYF. CDR3 sequence (DNA): TGTGCCAGCAGCTTACAGTCAGGGGGTGGCGACATTCAGTACTTC.